This TCR beta chain was obtained from a study of identical twins. Study-wide results and limits: Sequences that were out-of-frame, alpha and twin-shared displayed an excess of low generation probability. Carriage of fewer insertions was seen in abundant cord blood beta clonotypes, whereas memory repertoires showed none.

MiXCR, applied by TCRdb to the 5' RACE reads, yields one record per CDR3 protein. The data show roughly 470,000 distinct CDR3 sequences, 13% to 15% seen once. In regard to this clonotype: The antigen remains unidentified.

This CDR3 has 16 residues. Trimming removed 6 bases from V and 2 bases from J; junction bases left unmatched: 8. The data also belong to a second study, concerning yellow fever vaccine responses in identical twins.

V gene TRBV12-3 or TRBV12-4 combines with J gene TRBJ2-3; 10 bases are shared with TRBD1. The sequence came from a woman between 18 and 30 years old in good health. Specimen: CD4+ T cells sorted from blood. The CDR3: CASRLMGQGYTDTQYF. CDR3 DNA sequence: TGTGCCAGCAGACTTATGGGACAGGGGTACACAGATACGCAGTATTTT.